This T cell receptor (beta chain) comes out of a study of T cell changes during pregnancy in multiple sclerosis (dated by TCRdb to about 2019). About the full investigation: In women with multiple sclerosis, the researchers looked at how the T cell repertoire shifted as pregnancy progressed.

The method was the immunoSEQ multiplex PCR assay. TCRdb holds this immuneACCESS table with in-frame rearrangements only. Some clones are missing; in checked studies, unresolved V genes explain under half, and the rest has no known cause. This sample has about 79,000 clones in its table, and 93% of those were observed once. Approximately 0.79% of the sample goes to the ten largest clones. The CDR3 contains 17 residues, cysteine and phenylalanine counted. The only DNA kept is the CDR3, 51 bases in frame from the first base. V is cut back by 3 bases and J by 3 bases, with 13 bases in the junction unmatched. CDR1 and CDR2 were assigned from the germline V gene as SGHRS and YFSETQ. As concerns this clone: The clone's antigen remains unknown. No base quality values were provided; no much bigger clone lies one nucleotide off.

This chain joins TRBV5-1 to TRBJ2-5; TRBD2 agrees with 8 junctional bases. The material sequenced was peripheral blood, taken in the second trimester of pregnancy. The TCR sequence derives from a female donor in good health, enrolled as a control in a pregnancy study. The sequence in DNA is TGCGCCAGCAGCTCCGGCTTCTGGATCGGGGGGGAAGAGACCCAGTACTTC. It codes for CASSSGFWIGGEETQYF.